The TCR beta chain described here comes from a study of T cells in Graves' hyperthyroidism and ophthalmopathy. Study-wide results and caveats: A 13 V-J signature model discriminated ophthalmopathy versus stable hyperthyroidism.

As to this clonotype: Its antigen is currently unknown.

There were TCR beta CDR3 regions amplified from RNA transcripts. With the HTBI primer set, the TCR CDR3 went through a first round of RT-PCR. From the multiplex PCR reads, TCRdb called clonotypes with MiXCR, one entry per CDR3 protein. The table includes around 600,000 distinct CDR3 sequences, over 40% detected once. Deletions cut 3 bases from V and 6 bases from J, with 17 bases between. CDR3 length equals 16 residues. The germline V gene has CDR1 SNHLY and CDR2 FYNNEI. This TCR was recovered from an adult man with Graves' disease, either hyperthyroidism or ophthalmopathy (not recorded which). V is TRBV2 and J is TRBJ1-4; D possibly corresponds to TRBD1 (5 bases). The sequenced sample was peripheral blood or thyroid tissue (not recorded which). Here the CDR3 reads CASSDDPTARYEKLFF. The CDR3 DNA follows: TGTGCCAGCAGTGACGATCCGACAGCGAGATATGAAAAACTGTTTTTT. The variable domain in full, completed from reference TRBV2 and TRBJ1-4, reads EPEVTQTPSHQVTQMGQEVILRCVPISNHLYFYWYRQILGQKVEFLVSFYNNEISEKSEIFDDQFSVERPDGSNFTLKIRSTKLEDSAMYFCASSDDPTARYEKLFFGSGTQLSVL.